This T cell receptor beta chain was captured in a study of neurological immune-mediated disorders. This clonotype was recorded at least ten times. TCRdb reprocessed the 5' RACE reads via MiXCR and lists one record per CDR3 protein. The sample yields 30,000 to 45,000 distinct CDR3 sequences, around a tenth seen once. This TCR came from a woman aged 30 to 39 with HTLV-1-associated myelopathy (HAM/TSP). Sequenced sample: PBMCs.

The CDR3 loop reads CATSRDRAELLQSPLHF. CDR3 DNA: TGTGCCACCAGCAGAGATCGAGCGGAACTTCTACAATCACCCCTCCACTTT. The rearrangement links TRBV15 to TRBJ1-6; no definite D call. The CDR3 extends over 17 amino acids. Looked up from germline, CDR1 is LNHNV and CDR2 is YYDKDF (reference sequence). Trimming removed 0 bases at V and 10 bases at J, with 19 bases between.